One and the same sample provided the 14 T cell receptor beta chains below, sequenced in a study of shared clonotypes between healthy human individuals (dated by TCRdb to the early 2020s). Library creation used the immunoSEQ multiplex PCR assay. In its TCRdb copy, this immuneACCESS table keeps in-frame sequences only and misses some clones. Where compared with another copy, unresolved V genes explain less than half of these, and the others have no known cause. Across this sample there are 500,000 to 650,000 clones, with 70% to 80% seen only once. The ten most abundant clones make up approximately 12% of the sample. Sample: PBMCs. The receptors come from a woman aged 40 to 50 in good health. Some clones in this sample may be carry-over from other donors' samples.

The V and J genes are TRBV5-1 and TRBJ1-5; weak D call: TRBD1 (6 bases). CDR3 length: 14 residues. V was clipped by 2 bases and J by 5 bases, with 11 bases between them. The germline gives CDR1 SGHRS, CDR2 YFSETQ. The CDR3 here is CASSLGGMDQPQHF. DNA for the CDR3: TGCGCCAGCAGCTTAGGGGGGATGGATCAGCCCCAGCATTTT.

This sequence joins TRBV11-2 and TRBJ2-5; 8 nucleotides agree with TRBD2. J was trimmed by 5 bases and V by 5 bases; bases with no gene match: 7. CDR1 is SGHAT, CDR2 FQNNGV, per germline. CDR3 length: 14 residues. This chain's CDR3 is CASSQGPGGETQYF. CDR3 sequence (DNA): TGTGCCAGCAGCCAGGGGCCGGGAGGGGAGACCCAGTACTTC.

The chain joins TRBV6-6 to TRBJ2-7, with 12 bases lining up with TRBD2. V shed 2 bases and J 2 bases; nucleotides not matched to a gene: 1. The CDR3 length is 15 residues. The germline V gene has CDR1 MNHNY and CDR2 SVGAGI (reference sequence). The CDR3 sequence: CASSYRTSGTYEQYF. The CDR3 coding sequence is TGTGCCAGCAGTTACCGGACTAGCGGGACCTACGAGCAGTACTTC.

The chain employs TRBV9 and TRBJ2-5; D is unresolved. The CDR3 runs 16 residues. The germline CDR1 and CDR2 sequences are SGDLS and YYNGEE. Trimming removed 0 bases at V and 1 base at J, with 13 bases between. CDR3 loop: CASSVAPGRLQETQYF. CDR3 coding DNA: TGTGCCAGCAGCGTAGCCCCTGGACGGCTCCAAGAGACCCAGTACTTC.

This rearrangement joins TRBV30 to TRBJ1-1; no definite D call. The V end lost 3 bases, the J end lost 0 bases, and 17 bases lay between the germline ends. The CDR3 runs 16 residues. Germline CDR1 reads GTSNPN; CDR2 reads SVGIG (reference sequence). The CDR3 spells CAWSPKTPGLNTEAFF. As DNA, the CDR3 is TGTGCCTGGAGCCCAAAAACCCCAGGACTGAACACTGAAGCTTTCTTT.

This chain uses TRBV28 with TRBJ2-1, with TRBD2 identical over 14 bases. V lost 5 bases to trimming and J lost 8 bases; unmatched junction nucleotides: 5. CDR1 and CDR2 (germline): MDHEN, SYDVKM. This CDR3 is 15 amino acids long. The CDR3, as DNA: TGTGCCAGCAGTGTCAGGACTAGCGGGAGGTATGAGCAGTTCTTC. Translated, it gives CASSVRTSGRYEQFF.

This clone was seen more than once but under ten times. The CDR3 nucleotides are TGTGCCAGCGTTACTCAAGGGGCCTATGGCTACACCTTC. It codes for CASVTQGAYGYTF. The genes are TRBV2 and TRBJ1-2, with a possible D match to TRBD1 (5 bases). The germline V and J ends were trimmed by 8 bases and 4 bases, with 14 bases remaining between them. Germline V gene data show CDR1 as SNHLY and CDR2 as FYNNEI. This CDR3 region has 13 residues.

The chain recombines TRBV10-3 with TRBJ2-5; 15 bases align to TRBD2. V shed 6 bases, J shed 5 bases, and the junction held 4 bases outside the gene matches. The CDR3 loop spans 15 amino acids. The germline gives CDR1 ENHRY, CDR2 SYGVKD. The CDR3 loop is CAIRPGLAGGETQYF. DNA of the CDR3: TGTGCCATCAGGCCGGGACTAGCGGGAGGTGAGACCCAGTACTTC.

The chain recombines TRBV28 with TRBJ1-3; TRBD1 might be the D (6 bases). Trimming cost V 3 bases and J 2 bases, with 8 bases left between them. The CDR3 has 14 amino acids. Germline CDR1 reads MDHEN; CDR2 reads SYDVKM. This CDR3 is CASSLGHAGNTIYF. The CDR3 coding sequence is TGTGCCAGCAGTTTGGGACACGCTGGAAACACCATATATTTT.

The rearrangement uses TRBV4-2 and TRBJ2-5; D may correspond to TRBD1 or TRBD2 (6 bases each). The length of the CDR3 is 14 residues. Germline CDR1 reads LGHNA; CDR2 reads YNFKEQ. The ends were cut back, 0 bases at V and 5 bases at J, with 10 bases in the middle. CDR3 protein: CASSQDSGAETQYF. The CDR3 DNA reads TGTGCCAGCAGCCAAGATTCGGGGGCGGAGACCCAGTACTTC.

On this clone itself: A read error is likely here: a far larger clone is one base away. This is likely a read error, given that the CDR3 carries no conserved phenylalanine or tryptophan at its end. CDR3 nucleotides: TGTGCCAGCAGTGGACTAGCGGGAGCAGATACGCAGTATCTT. This translates into CASSGLAGADTQYL. The rearrangement joins TRBV6-1 to TRBJ2-3; 12 bases match TRBD2. The CDR3 runs to 14 residues. Trimming cost V 4 bases and J 4 bases; bases outside gene matches: 0. The germline V gene has CDR1 MNHNS and CDR2 SASEGT.

V is TRBV15 and J is TRBJ2-1; TRBD2 might be the D (6 bases). CDR1 is LNHNV, CDR2 YYDKDF, per germline (reference sequence). The ends were cut back, 4 bases at V and 3 bases at J, with 16 bases in the middle. The CDR3 spans 16 residues. The CDR3, as DNA: TGTGCCACCAGCACTAAGACTAGTCGACACTACAATGAGCAGTTCTTC. The encoded protein is CATSTKTSRHYNEQFF.

The CDR3 reads CASSLVGVREYEQYF. The CDR3 nucleotides are TGTGCCAGCAGCTTGGTGGGGGTAAGGGAATACGAGCAGTACTTC. This sequence joins TRBV5-5 and TRBJ2-7, with D tentatively TRBD1 or TRBD2 (5 bases each). This CDR3 contains 15 residues. Trimming removed 0 bases from V and 4 bases from J, with 14 bases in between. CDR1 is SGHKS, CDR2 YYEKEE, per germline (reference sequence). The whole variable domain, filled in from reference TRBV5-5 and TRBJ2-7, reads DAGVTQSPTHLIKTRGQQVTLRCSPISGHKSVSWYQQVLGQGPQFIFQYYEKEERGRGNFPDRFSARQFPNYSSELNVNALLLGDSALYLCASSLVGVREYEQYFGPGTRLTVT.

DNA of the CDR3: TGTGCCTGGAGCCGTCGGCGCAGCTCTTCACCCCTCCACTTT. This sequence encodes CAWSRRRSSSPLHF. The chain couples TRBV30 to TRBJ1-6; no definite D call. CDR3 length: 14 amino acids. The germline CDR1 and CDR2 sequences are GTSNPN and SVGIG (reference sequence). The germline V and J ends were trimmed by 3 bases and 9 bases, with 15 bases remaining between them. The variable domain in full, with the rest retrieved from reference TRBV30 and TRBJ1-6, is SQTIHQWPATLVQPVGSPLSLECTVEGTSNPNLYWYRQAAGRGLQLLFYSVGIGQISSEVPQNLSASRPQDRQFILSSKKLLLSDSGFYLCAWSRRRSSSPLHFGNGTRLTVT.